This is a list of T cell receptor beta chains from one sample in a study of graft-versus-host responses after intestinal transplantation. The data were produced by immunoSEQ multiplex PCR, yet TCRdb's version contains in-frame clones alone and is incomplete. The table includes roughly 100,000 clones, over 85% detected once. Antigens of these TCRs are unknown. The sample here was unstimulated CD8+ T cells sorted from spleen or lymph node cells, taken before intestinal transplant. All receptors come from a human donor who received an intestinal transplant. Both conserved end residues are part of each CDR3. The order of the fields is D gene, clone size, J gene, V gene, CDR3 protein. A D gene is named only where the DNA matches it firmly. Clone sizes are given selectively: once, few, many, or a class where the clone is expanded.

D: -; size: -; J: TRBJ1-6; V: TRBV19; CDR3: CASSMIEDRGSPLHF
D: -; size: -; J: TRBJ1-1; V: TRBV29-1; CDR3: CSVEDQFRNTEAFF
D: -; size: -; J: TRBJ2-5; V: TRBV10-3; CDR3: CAISERGETQYF
D: -; size: -; J: TRBJ1-1; V: TRBV6-1; CDR3: CASSDPPSGAFF
D: -; size: -; J: TRBJ1-1; V: TRBV12-5; CDR3: CASGLVKDSLNTEAFF
D: TRBD2; size: -; J: TRBJ2-2; V: TRBV5-4; CDR3: CASSLPGTTPGTGELFF
D: -; size: -; J: TRBJ2-5; V: TRBV5-1; CDR3: CASSLVGKAVETQYF
D: TRBD1; size: -; J: TRBJ1-4; V: TRBV5-6; CDR3: CASSFPGGNEKLFF
D: -; size: once; J: TRBJ2-5; V: TRBV6-5; CDR3: CASSSASRGGQETQYF
D: -; size: -; J: TRBJ1-6; V: TRBV7-2; CDR3: CASSLAGQNYNSPLHF
D: -; size: -; J: TRBJ2-7; V: TRBV30; CDR3: CAWSVADTYEQYF
D: TRBD1; size: -; J: TRBJ1-2; V: TRBV29-1; CDR3: CSVEREGARGYTF
D: TRBD1; size: -; J: TRBJ1-4; V: TRBV7-9; CDR3: CASSQIGQGAEKLFF
D: TRBD1; size: -; J: TRBJ2-4; V: TRBV6-5; CDR3: CASSYSKGAGNIQYF
D: TRBD1; size: -; J: TRBJ2-3; V: TRBV5-1; CDR3: CASGGQNTDTQYF
D: TRBD2; size: -; J: TRBJ2-1; V: TRBV19; CDR3: CASSLPGLAHEQFF
D: -; size: -; J: TRBJ1-1; V: TRBV10-3; CDR3: CAISEGGNTEAFF
D: -; size: -; J: TRBJ2-7; V: TRBV4-1; CDR3: CASSSTKYSYEQYF
D: -; size: -; J: TRBJ1-1; V: TRBV6-5; CDR3: CASSYLSRGAEAFF
D: -; size: -; J: TRBJ1-1; V: TRBV6-1; CDR3: CASSEWVGVTTEAFF
D: -; size: once; J: TRBJ2-5; V: TRBV5-1; CDR3: CASRAGSQETQYF
D: -; size: -; J: TRBJ2-1; V: TRBV11-2; CDR3: CASSLVGEHEQFF
D: -; size: few; J: TRBJ1-2; V: TRBV21-1; CDR3: CASSLYGYTF
D: -; size: -; J: TRBJ1-2; V: TRBV6-5; CDR3: CASSYSYSDGYTF
D: -; size: -; J: TRBJ2-3; V: TRBV27; CDR3: CASSLNPDTDTQYF
D: TRBD1; size: -; J: TRBJ1-1; V: TRBV18; CDR3: CASSPDRGQTNTEAFF
D: TRBD1; size: -; J: TRBJ1-6; V: TRBV6-6; CDR3: CASSPGTGASPLHF
D: -; size: -; J: TRBJ2-7; V: TRBV5-4; CDR3: CASSSPEIHYEQYF
D: TRBD1; size: -; J: TRBJ1-1; V: TRBV27; CDR3: CARQGDGNTEAFF
D: TRBD2; size: -; J: TRBJ2-5; V: TRBV2; CDR3: CASSGLLGLAGQETQYF
D: -; size: once; J: TRBJ1-1; V: TRBV5-1; CDR3: CASSLYQGMNTEAFF
D: TRBD2; size: -; J: TRBJ2-7; V: TRBV2; CDR3: CASRVAGGASYEQYF
D: -; size: -; J: TRBJ1-1; V: TRBV5-4; CDR3: CASRPDTGNTEAFF
D: -; size: -; J: TRBJ2-7; V: TRBV4-1; CDR3: CASSQEGSGFSYEQYF
D: -; size: -; J: -; V: TRBV7-9; CDR3: CASSVGRPYEQYF
D: -; size: -; J: TRBJ1-1; V: TRBV7-3; CDR3: CASSPGSGTEAFF
D: TRBD1; size: -; J: TRBJ1-1; V: TRBV10-3; CDR3: CAIRDRGDTEAFF
D: -; size: -; J: TRBJ2-1; V: TRBV29-1; CDR3: CIFRDSPRNEQFF
D: -; size: -; J: TRBJ1-5; V: TRBV27; CDR3: CASSLGPHQPQHF